This T cell receptor beta chain originates from a study of blood T cells in healthy people across ages. For the second PCR, which ran for about 7 to 11 cycles, a sample-barcoded 5' primer and a J-beta primer mix were used. TCRdb re-called the 5' RACE reads with MiXCR, one entry per CDR3 protein. This sample has more than 900,000 distinct CDR3 sequences, with around 27% found just once. These data were also reused for a study on T cells of mothers and their children. That source notes: Donation was provided by three healthy Caucasian mothers along with their six children. Each child gave approximately 2.8 million TCR beta CDR3 reads (each mother, over 10 million).

This TCR was recovered from a girl between 2 and 10 years old in good health. The sequencing sample was made of blood.

The CDR3 DNA reads as TGTGCCAGCAGTTACTCGAGTGCGGGGAGAAACATTCAGTACTTC. Protein sequence: CASSYSSAGRNIQYF. This chain joins TRBV6-5 and TRBJ2-4; tentative D call: TRBD2 (6 bases). CDR1 and CDR2 (germline): MNHEY, SVGAGI. V lost 0 bases to trimming and J lost 6 bases, with 12 bases between them. This CDR3 region has 15 residues.